Shown below are 23 T cell receptor beta chains from a single sample sequenced in a study of T-cell memory formation after mild COVID-19. TCRdb reprocessed the 5' RACE reads with MiXCR, giving one entry per CDR3 protein. Among about 440,000 distinct CDR3 sequences, 20% were seen once, and the ten largest hold approximately 8.4%. The sample was PBMCs or a T cell subset sorted from them (not recorded which). The receptors here all came from an adult woman who had mild COVID-19 (a few samples of this study predate the infection). Cell type and time point are not known.

This chain connects TRBV6-5 to TRBJ2-3, with D perhaps matching TRBD1 or TRBD2 (6 bases each). CDR3 length: 13 residues. Trimming left V 6 bases short and J 4 bases short, with 11 bases between. Germline V gene lookup returns CDR1 MNHEY and CDR2 SVGAGI. Here the CDR3 DNA reads TGTGCCAGCAGGGGGGGCAAGGCAGATACGCAGTATTTT. Translating gives CASRGGKADTQYF.

The chain recombines TRBV6-6 with TRBJ1-1, with 10 bases lining up with TRBD1. The V segment lost 6 bases and the J segment 4 bases; nucleotides outside the gene matches: 11. The V gene's germline CDR1 is MNHNY and CDR2 SVGAGI (reference sequence). The CDR3 length is 16 residues. CDR3 sequence: CASRGTGAGRGTEAFF. The CDR3 nucleotides read TGTGCCAGCAGAGGGACAGGGGCGGGGCGCGGCACTGAAGCTTTCTTT.

This clonotype turned up a few times. The rearrangement uses TRBV6-2 or TRBV6-3 and TRBJ2-3; tentatively, D is TRBD2 (6 bases). The CDR3 extends over 15 amino acids. The V and J ends lost 7 bases and 4 bases respectively, with 18 bases between them. The germline CDR1 and CDR2 sequences are MNHEY and SVGEGT. The CDR3 region has the DNA TGTGCCAGCATGGGTCCTAGCGTAGGAGCAGATACGCAGTATTTT. Translation: CASMGPSVGADTQYF.

The V and J genes are TRBV9 and TRBJ1-1; 10 bases map to TRBD1. CDR3 length: 14 amino acids. Germline V gives CDR1 SGDLS, CDR2 YYNGEE. The V and J ends lost 0 bases and 5 bases, in that order; junction bases with no gene match: 1. CDR3 sequence reads: CASSVGGQGTEAFF. In DNA form, the CDR3 reads TGTGCCAGCAGCGTAGGGGGACAGGGGACTGAAGCTTTCTTT.

In DNA form, the CDR3 reads TGTGCCAGCAGTCGGACGGATACCTACGAGCAGTACTTC. Translation gives CASSRTDTYEQYF. The chain employs TRBV6-2 or TRBV6-3 and TRBJ2-7; the D is unclear. Germline V gene data show CDR1 as MNHEY and CDR2 as SVGEGT. Between the trimmed V and J ends, which lost 5 bases and 2 bases, there was a span of 10 bases. The CDR3 totals 13 residues.

The sample holds a few counts of this clonotype. The rearrangement joins TRBV7-3 to TRBJ2-3, with 10 nucleotides matching TRBD2. V lost 5 bases, J lost 1 base, and 6 bases stayed unmatched. CDR3 length: 16 amino acids. The germline gives CDR1 SGHTA, CDR2 FQGTGA. CDR3 protein: CASSLGTSERTDTQYF. The CDR3 DNA reads as TGTGCCAGCAGCCTCGGGACTAGCGAGCGCACAGATACGCAGTATTTT.

The V gene is TRBV7-3, the J gene TRBJ2-2; TRBD1 is a possible D gene (6 bases). The CDR3 spans 14 residues. The V gene lost 4 bases and the J gene lost 7 bases, with 13 bases spanning the gap. CDR1 is SGHTA and CDR2 is FQGTGA in the germline V gene. CDR3 DNA: TGTGCCAGCAGCTCCGCCGGACAGAACGGGGAGCTGTTTTTT. Protein sequence: CASSSAGQNGELFF.

This clonotype was observed a handful of times. The chain combines TRBV25-1 with TRBJ2-1; 11 nucleotides align to TRBD2. CDR1 and CDR2 (germline): MGHDK, SYGVNS. This CDR3 is built from 15 residues. Trimming took 6 bases from V and 2 from J; bases not matched to a gene: 3. The DNA for the CDR3 is TGTGCCAGCAGCGATAGCGGGAGGGCCTACAATGAGCAGTTCTTC. Its translation: CASSDSGRAYNEQFF.

This sequence joins TRBV14 and TRBJ2-1, with a weak D call TRBD2 (5 bases). This CDR3 contains 14 residues. Germline loops: CDR1 SGHDN, CDR2 FVKESK. Deletions cut 7 bases from V and 0 bases from J, with 10 bases between. The CDR3 is CASTSAGSYNEQFF. The CDR3, as DNA: TGTGCCAGCACCTCGGCGGGCTCCTACAATGAGCAGTTCTTC.

This clonotype was counted between two and nine times. The rearrangement joins TRBV6-5 to TRBJ1-2; 8 nucleotides align to TRBD1. J was trimmed by 2 bases and V by 6 bases; bases with no gene match: 5. CDR3 length: 14 residues. Germline lookup yields CDR1 MNHEY and CDR2 SVGAGI. CDR3 sequence reads: CASRGGTGNYGYTF. CDR3 nucleotides: TGTGCCAGCAGGGGAGGGACAGGAAACTATGGCTACACCTTC.

This clonotype was detected a few times. V and J are TRBV7-9 and TRBJ2-1; a weak D match, TRBD2 (6 bases). The CDR3 runs 15 residues. Germline V CDR1 and CDR2: SEHNR, FQNEAQ (reference sequence). Trimming took 1 base from V and 6 from J, leaving 13 bases between them. Written as DNA, the CDR3 is TGTGCCAGCAGCTTAGGCGGAGGGGTAGGCAATGAGCAGTTCTTC. Translation: CASSLGGGVGNEQFF.

This clonotype was seen only a few times. The rearrangement joins TRBV19 to TRBJ2-1; TRBD2 is a possible D gene (9 bases). The ends were cut back, 6 bases at V and 8 bases at J, with 32 bases in the middle. The CDR3 loop spans 19 amino acids. Germline V gene lookup returns CDR1 LNHDA and CDR2 SQIVND (reference sequence). CDR3 region: CASRPDRGYWREGHDEQFF. The CDR3 DNA sequence: TGTGCCAGTAGGCCAGACAGGGGTTACTGGCGGGAGGGCCACGATGAGCAGTTCTTC.

This clonotype was counted a few times. The chain carries TRBV5-1 and TRBJ2-7, with D possibly TRBD1 on 5 matching bases. This CDR3 region has 16 residues. The germline CDR1 and CDR2 sequences are SGHRS and YFSETQ. Trimming pared 5 bases from V and 6 bases from J, leaving 24 bases between. DNA for the CDR3: TGCGCCAGCAGTAACCGGTGGCAGGGTAGGAGCAGCGAGCAGTACTTC. Residues: CASSNRWQGRSSEQYF.

This clonotype came up a few times. This chain uses TRBV4-2 with TRBJ2-3; 10 bases fit TRBD2. The CDR3 length is 17 residues. Germline V gene lookup returns CDR1 LGHNA and CDR2 YNFKEQ. Germline trimming cut 4 bases from V and 0 bases from J; bases unmatched to any gene: 7. This CDR3 is CASSPLTSGASTDTQYF. The CDR3 nucleotides read TGTGCCAGCAGCCCTCTCACTAGCGGGGCGAGCACAGATACGCAGTATTTT.

The chain uses TRBV5-5 and TRBJ1-2; D possibly corresponds to TRBD1 (5 bases). CDR3 size: 14 residues. Germline V lookup: CDR1 SGHKS, CDR2 YYEKEE (reference sequence). V lost 4 bases and J lost 3, with 13 bases in between. The CDR3 coding sequence is TGTGCCAGCAGCCCGGGGGATTATGACTATGGCTACACCTTC. Translation: CASSPGDYDYGYTF.

The sample holds a few counts of this clonotype. The chain combines TRBV12-3 or TRBV12-4 with TRBJ2-1; D unresolved. The CDR3 extends over 17 amino acids. V lost 7 bases to trimming and J lost 4 bases, with 23 bases between them. CDR3 sequence: CASTPQRLAVSYNEQFF. For the CDR3, the DNA is TGTGCCAGCACCCCTCAGAGACTGGCCGTCTCTTACAATGAGCAGTTCTTC.

This clonotype was picked up a small number of times. This chain connects TRBV2 to TRBJ2-1; 11 bases align to TRBD2. V shed 8 bases and J 7 bases; nucleotides not matched to a gene: 7. Germline V gene data show CDR1 as SNHLY and CDR2 as FYNNEI. This CDR3 has 14 amino acids. CDR3 loop: CASGQGLAVNEQFF. CDR3 DNA sequence: TGTGCCAGCGGACAGGGACTAGCGGTGAATGAGCAGTTCTTC.

V and J are TRBV20-1 and TRBJ2-7, with a possible D match to TRBD1 (5 bases). The V gene's germline CDR1 is DFQATT and CDR2 SNEGSKA (reference sequence). Trimming removed 5 bases from V and 5 bases from J, with 19 bases in between. The CDR3 runs to 14 residues. CDR3 DNA sequence: TGCAGTGCTGACCAGTACAGGAGCCTAAACGAGCAGTACTTC. Translated: CSADQYRSLNEQYF.

The sample holds a few counts of this clonotype. V gene TRBV7-3 combines with J gene TRBJ2-2; D gene ambiguous. The CDR3 sequence is 14 residues long. V lost 1 base to trimming and J lost 2 bases, with 5 bases between them. Germline V lookup: CDR1 SGHTA, CDR2 FQGTGA. Here the CDR3 DNA reads TGTGCCAGCAGCTTAAAGAGCAACACCGGGGAGCTGTTTTTT. Its translation is CASSLKSNTGELFF.

This clonotype was found a few times. The chain uses TRBV4-1 and TRBJ1-1, with D tentatively TRBD1 (5 bases). V was trimmed by 1 base and J by 0 bases, leaving 9 bases between them. CDR3 length equals 15 residues. Germline loops: CDR1 MGHRA, CDR2 YSYEKL. The CDR3 bases are TGCGCCAGCAGCCAAGGGCCGGGGGTGAACACTGAAGCTTTCTTT. It encodes CASSQGPGVNTEAFF.

This clonotype has a count of ten or more. This chain joins TRBV4-1 and TRBJ2-1; 8 positions agree with TRBD2. The germline CDR1 and CDR2 sequences are MGHRA and YSYEKL. V lost 1 base, J lost 3 bases, and 8 bases stayed unmatched. This CDR3 is built from 17 residues. The CDR3 sequence is CASSQARRGAGYNEQFF. CDR3 DNA sequence: TGCGCCAGCAGCCAAGCTCGGCGGGGGGCCGGCTACAATGAGCAGTTCTTC.

The gene calls are TRBV2 and TRBJ1-1; D gene unclear. V was shortened by 0 bases and J by 9 bases, with 8 bases between the two germline ends. Germline values: CDR1 SNHLY, CDR2 FYNNEI. The CDR3 loop spans 12 amino acids. This chain's CDR3 is CASSEAGPQAFF. The CDR3 DNA reads TGTGCCAGCAGTGAAGCCGGCCCCCAAGCTTTCTTT. The entire variable domain, with the rest obtained from reference TRBV2 and TRBJ1-1, is as follows: EPEVTQTPSHQVTQMGQEVILRCVPISNHLYFYWYRQILGQKVEFLVSFYNNEISEKSEIFDDQFSVERPDGSNFTLKIRSTKLEDSAMYFCASSEAGPQAFFGQGTRLTVV.

The chain carries TRBV29-1 and TRBJ1-1; D unresolved. Germline-derived CDR1 and CDR2 are SQVTM and ANQGSEA. The CDR3 spans 12 residues. V lost 8 bases to trimming and J lost 5 bases, with 15 bases between them. The chain's CDR3 is CSSLHGKTEAFF. The CDR3 region has the DNA TGCAGCTCCCTTCACGGAAAAACTGAAGCTTTCTTT. The whole variable domain, remainder taken from reference TRBV29-1 and TRBJ1-1, is SAVISQKPSRDICQRGTSLTIQCQVDSQVTMMFWYRQQPGQSLTLIATANQGSEATYESGFVIDKFPISRPNLTFSTLTVSNMSPEDSSIYLCSSLHGKTEAFFGQGTRLTVV.